The 24 T cell receptor beta chains reported below all come from one sample, sequenced in a study of blood T cell repertoires in COVID-19. The method was immunoSEQ multiplex PCR; TCRdb's version includes in-frame clones alone and lacks a portion of them. The data contain 250,000 to 300,000 clones, about 86% of them singletons. The sequencing sample was made of PBMCs or T cells enriched from blood (not recorded which). These receptor sequences come from a man in his fifties who had recovered from COVID-19.

This chain connects TRBV5-1 to TRBJ2-7; 12 bases match TRBD2. The V and J ends lost 3 bases and 9 bases, in that order; junction bases with no gene match: 16. The CDR3 sequence is 17 residues long. Germline V CDR1 and CDR2: SGHRS, YFSETQ. In nucleotides, the CDR3 is TGCGCCAGCAGCTCCCTCCCCACTAGCGGGAGGCCGGGGGGGCAGTACTTC. Its translation: CASSSLPTSGRPGGQYF.

V gene TRBV10-2 combines with J gene TRBJ1-1, with unresolved D. Germline values: CDR1 WSHSY, CDR2 SAAADI. The CDR3 is 15 amino acids. V dropped 0 bases and J dropped 0 bases, with 8 bases sitting between them. The CDR3 region is CASSESRRMNTEAFF. For the CDR3, the DNA is TGCGCCAGCAGTGAGTCACGGCGGATGAACACTGAAGCTTTCTTT.

CDR3: CARSERQGDEQYF. The CDR3 DNA reads as TGTGCCAGAAGCGAGCGACAGGGGGACGAGCAGTACTTC. The chain links TRBV5-3 to TRBJ2-7; TRBD1 matches at 9 bases. TRBV5-3 is flagged as an ORF with uncertain function. The CDR3 consists of 13 residues. Germline trimming cut 4 bases from V and 5 bases from J; bases unmatched to any gene: 4.

The chain has TRBV4-2 and TRBJ1-1, with D possibly TRBD1 on 5 matching bases. The V end lost 7 bases, the J end lost 0 bases, and 9 bases lay between the germline ends. This CDR3 is built from 13 residues. CDR1 and CDR2 from the germline V gene are LGHNA and YNFKEQ. The CDR3 DNA reads TGTGCCAGCAAGACAGATTTGAACACTGAAGCTTTCTTT. Amino acids: CASKTDLNTEAFF.

The chain links TRBV19 to TRBJ2-7, with TRBD2 matching over 11 bases. Per germline, CDR1 LNHDA and CDR2 SQIVND (reference sequence). V was pared by 1 base and J by 2 bases, with 10 bases of the junction left unmatched. The CDR3 is made up of 18 amino acids. The DNA of the CDR3 is TGTGCCAGTAGTATAGCCGGGACTAGCGGTCAGAAGACCTACGAGCAGTACTTC. Translated: CASSIAGTSGQKTYEQYF.

The sample holds one count of this clone. The gene calls are TRBV28 and TRBJ2-7; 14 bases match TRBD2. This CDR3 spans 15 amino acids. Germline assignment: CDR1 MDHEN and CDR2 SYDVKM. Trimming took 8 bases from V and 1 from J; bases not matched to a gene: 4. The CDR3 coding sequence is TGTGCCAGCGGACTAGCGGGAGGAATGTCCTACGAGCAGTACTTC. Protein sequence: CASGLAGGMSYEQYF.

This clone appeared once. The chain couples TRBV5-3 to TRBJ1-6; D possibly corresponds to TRBD1 (5 bases). TRBV5-3 is classed as an ORF, of uncertain function. V lost 0 bases to trimming and J lost 1 base, with 8 bases between them. This CDR3 region has 16 residues. DNA of the CDR3: TGTGCCAGAAGCTTGGGGGGGAGGTCCTATAATTCACCCCTCCACTTT. Translating it yields CARSLGGRSYNSPLHF.

This clone has a single count. V usage is TRBV5-1 and J usage is TRBJ1-1; maybe TRBD1 (5 bases). Between the trimmed V and J ends, which lost 5 bases and 1 base, there was a span of 15 bases. This CDR3 has 15 residues. The germline CDR1 and CDR2 sequences are SGHRS and YFSETQ. The DNA of the CDR3 is TGCGCCAGCAGTTCCACGCAGGGCCGGAACACTGAAGCTTTCTTT. Translation: CASSSTQGRNTEAFF. Variable domain in full (rest from reference TRBV5-1 and TRBJ1-1): KAGVTQTPRYLIKTRGQQVTLSCSPISGHRSVSWYQQTPGQGLQFLFEYFSETQRNKGNFPGRFSGRQFSNSRSEMNVSTLELGDSALYLCASSSTQGRNTEAFFGQGTRLTVV.

This rearrangement joins TRBV6-5 to TRBJ1-4; maybe TRBD1 (5 bases). Germline assignment: CDR1 MNHEY and CDR2 SVGAGI. The CDR3 consists of 16 residues. The V end was cut by 3 bases, the J end by 0 bases, with 11 bases between. The CDR3: CASSYLPTATNEKLFF. DNA for the CDR3: TGTGCCAGCAGTTATTTACCGACAGCAACTAATGAAAAACTGTTTTTT.

The table lists this clone with a few counts. V and J are TRBV18 and TRBJ1-1; 8 nucleotides agree with TRBD1. The CDR3 runs 12 residues. Germline V lookup: CDR1 KGHSH, CDR2 LQKENI. V was clipped by 4 bases and J by 11 bases; unmatched bases: 6. The CDR3 loop is CASSRDRGEAFF. The CDR3 nucleotides read TGTGCCAGCTCACGAGACAGGGGAGAGGCTTTCTTT.

This chain uses TRBV7-9 with TRBJ2-5; D unresolved. V lost 5 bases and J lost 5, with 6 bases in between. The CDR3 consists of 11 residues. Germline V lookup: CDR1 SEHNR, CDR2 FQNEAQ (reference sequence). The CDR3 nucleotides read TGTGCCAGCAGCCTGTTCGAGACCCAGTACTTC. Translating it yields CASSLFETQYF.

The chain is built from TRBV30 and TRBJ1-1, with D possibly matching TRBD1 (5 bases). The germline V gene has CDR1 GTSNPN and CDR2 SVGIG (reference sequence). Trimming removed 3 bases from V and 5 bases from J, with 7 bases in between. CDR3 length equals 11 residues. The CDR3 DNA is TGTGCCTGGAGAAAGGGGACTGAAGCTTTCTTT. This encodes CAWRKGTEAFF.

This clone was counted once. The gene calls are TRBV5-1 and TRBJ1-5; 11 positions match TRBD1. The CDR3 sequence is 16 residues long. Unmatched junction bases numbered 6, after V lost 4 bases and J lost 3 bases. In germline, CDR1 is SGHRS, CDR2 YFSETQ. CDR3 bases: TGCGCCAGCAGCACCGGGACAGGGGGATCCAATCAGCCCCAGCATTTT. It encodes CASSTGTGGSNQPQHF.

This clone has a single count. The junction shows a germline mismatch at one end, possibly a read error. The chain carries TRBV7-2 and TRBJ2-1; TRBD2 matches at 10 bases. The CDR3 sequence is 14 residues long. Germline V gene lookup returns CDR1 SGHTA and CDR2 FQGNSA. This chain's CDR3 is CASSLAGGYNEQFF. CDR3 DNA: TGTGCCAGCAGTTTAGCGGGAGGTTACAATGAGCAGTTCTTC. The whole variable domain, filled in from reference TRBV7-2 and TRBJ2-1, reads GAGVSQSPSNKVTEKGKDVELRCDPISGHTALYWYRQSLGQGLEFLIYFQGNSAPDKSGLPSDRFSAERTGGSVSTLTIQRTQQEDSAVYLCASSLAGGYNEQFFGPGTRLTVL.

This chain joins TRBV19 and TRBJ1-5; 7 bases are a match to TRBD1. CDR3 length equals 13 residues. Germline V CDR1 and CDR2: LNHDA, SQIVND (reference sequence). With 5 bases clipped from V and 9 bases from J, the junction kept 7 bases outside the gene matches. CDR3 DNA sequence: TGTGCCAGTAGTTTACAGGGGCTTGGGCCCCAGCATTTT. This encodes CASSLQGLGPQHF. Full variable domain (missing parts from reference TRBV19 and TRBJ1-5): DGGITQSPKYLFRKEGQNVTLSCEQNLNHDAMYWYRQDPGQGLRLIYYSQIVNDFQKGDIAEGYSVSREKKESFPLTVTSAQKNPTAFYLCASSLQGLGPQHFGDGTRLSIL.

The gene calls are TRBV19 and TRBJ2-5, with D possibly being TRBD1 (5 bases). Trimming removed 2 bases from V and 1 base from J, with 8 bases in between. The CDR3 runs to 14 residues. Germline V gene sequence: CDR1 LNHDA, CDR2 SQIVND (reference sequence). Here the CDR3 reads CASSITGVQETQYF. CDR3 coding DNA: TGTGCCAGTAGTATAACAGGAGTCCAAGAGACCCAGTACTTC.

V is TRBV3-1 (or the pseudogene TRBV3-2) and J is TRBJ1-5; D remains unclear. Trimming took off 1 base at V and 4 bases at J, with 5 bases between the two ends. In germline, CDR1 is LGHDT, CDR2 YNNKEL (reference sequence). The CDR3 contains 13 residues. The CDR3 DNA follows: TGTGCCAGCAGCCAAGGAGAAAATCAGCCCCAGCATTTT. This codes for CASSQGENQPQHF.

The chain joins TRBV12-5 to TRBJ2-1; 7 bases are a match to TRBD1. V lost 3 bases, J lost 2 bases, and 7 bases stayed unmatched. Germline CDR1 and CDR2: LGHNT and FRNRAP. This CDR3 contains 16 residues. The CDR3 protein is CASGFPTGMAYNEQFF. DNA for the CDR3: TGTGCTAGTGGTTTCCCGACAGGGATGGCCTACAATGAGCAGTTCTTC.

The chain carries TRBV10-3 and TRBJ2-7; D is possibly TRBD2 (5 bases). The V gene's germline CDR1 is ENHRY and CDR2 SYGVKD. The CDR3 runs to 12 residues. The ends were cut back, 11 bases at V and 7 bases at J, with 18 bases in the middle. CDR3 loop: CAGRGLVGEQYF. The CDR3 DNA sequence: TGTGCCGGCCGGGGATTGGTGGGGGAGCAGTACTTC.

The chain uses TRBV29-1 and TRBJ2-7; maybe TRBD1 (5 bases). Germline CDR1 reads SQVTM; CDR2 reads ANQGSEA. The ends were cut back, 2 bases at V and 2 bases at J, with 7 bases in the middle. The CDR3 runs to 12 residues. In nucleotides, the CDR3 is TGCAGCGTTGAACAGGACACCTACGAGCAGTACTTC. This codes for CSVEQDTYEQYF.

This chain links TRBV7-9 with TRBJ1-1; no definite D call. Between the trimmed V and J ends, which lost 8 bases and 7 bases, there was a span of 11 bases. The germline CDR1 and CDR2 sequences are SEHNR and FQNEAQ (reference sequence). This CDR3 has 11 amino acids. The CDR3 sequence is CASEGSSEAFF. The CDR3 DNA is TGTGCCAGCGAGGGCTCCAGTGAAGCTTTCTTT.

The rearrangement links TRBV21-1 to TRBJ1-5; TRBD1 is the table's D call and was not checked against the DNA. TRBV21-1 is a pseudogene. There are 13 residues in the CDR3. The CDR3 sequence is CASSTSADQPQHF. DNA for the CDR3: TGTGCCAGCAGTACATCCGCAGATCAGCCCCAGCATTTT.

The chain combines TRBV30 with TRBJ1-5; TRBD1 aligns across 7 bases. The V segment lost 0 bases and the J segment 3 bases; nucleotides outside the gene matches: 5. CDR1 and CDR2 (germline): GTSNPN, SVGIG (reference sequence). The CDR3 runs to 15 residues. CDR3 sequence (DNA): TGTGCCTGGAGTGTAGGGGACAGTTCCAATCAGCCCCAGCATTTT. Protein sequence: CAWSVGDSSNQPQHF.

This chain links TRBV7-9 with TRBJ1-4; 7 nucleotides agree with TRBD1. Per the germline V gene, CDR1 is SEHNR and CDR2 is FQNEAQ (reference sequence). The ends lost 11 bases at V and 5 bases at J; junction bases unmatched: 8. The CDR3 is 13 residues long. CDR3 region: CAVSRGINEKLFF. CDR3 DNA sequence: TGTGCCGTATCCAGGGGGATAAATGAAAAACTGTTTTTT.